This entry concerns a single TCR beta chain. The antigen is undetermined. These data come from a study of radiotherapy plus CTLA-4 blockade in lung cancer. Turning to the study itself: In less than 20% of patients, objective responses were seen; 25% to 40% had disease control. General study results and limits: Blood saw expansion of tumor-derived TCR clones after radiotherapy plus ipilimumab. It was early blood T cell clone dynamics, with interferon-beta, that reportedly best predicted response.

Looked up from germline, CDR1 is SGHAT and CDR2 is FQDESV (reference sequence). Trimming cost V 6 bases and J 5 bases, with 10 bases left between them. The length of the CDR3 is 12 residues. Enrolled patients, whose metastatic non-small-cell lung cancer was chemo-refractory, received focal radiation plus CTLA-4 blockade with ipilimumab. Clones were sequenced by immunoSEQ multiplex PCR, and TCRdb holds only the in-frame ones, with some missing. The table lists 70,000 to 90,000 clones, approximately 86% of them singletons. The receptor's source is a human donor with non-small cell lung cancer who had stable disease on radiotherapy plus ipilimumab. The chain joins TRBV11-1 to TRBJ1-1; D call uncertain. The sequencing here drew on peripheral blood, taken from a patient treated with radiotherapy plus ipilimumab. CDR3 DNA: TGTGCCAGCAGGTCCTATGGAACTGAAGCTTTCTTT. It codes for CASRSYGTEAFF.